Listed below are T cell receptor beta chains from one sample, sequenced in a study of blood T cell repertoires in COVID-19. The data were produced by immunoSEQ multiplex PCR, yet TCRdb's version contains in-frame clones alone and is incomplete. This sample has around 270,000 clones, with approximately 88% found just once. Material for sequencing was PBMCs or T cells enriched from blood (not recorded which). These receptor sequences come from a woman aged 40 to 55 who had been exposed to COVID-19. CDR3s include the opening cysteine and the closing phenylalanine or tryptophan. D genes are given only for firm matches. Size tells how often a clone was seen (once, few, many) or the class of an expanded clone, and some rows leave it out.

abundance	d_gene	j_gene	v_gene	CDR3aa	CDR3nt
NA	NA	TRBJ2-1	TRBV25-1	CASSGAQDEQFF	TGTGCCAGCAGTGGGGCACAGGATGAGCAGTTCTTC
NA	NA	TRBJ1-5	TRBV6-5	CASRRVDTTNQPQHF	TGTGCCAGCAGGAGAGTGGACACCACCAATCAGCCCCAGCATTTT
NA	TRBD1	TRBJ1-1	TRBV7-8	CASSRDRGWAFF	TGTGCCAGCAGCCGGGACAGGGGATGGGCTTTCTTT
NA	TRBD1	TRBJ2-5	TRBV4-1	CASSQDRDRQETQYF	TGCGCCAGCAGTCAAGACCGGGACAGACAAGAGACCCAGTACTTC
NA	NA	TRBJ1-2	TRBV28	CASSGSSLYGYTF	TGTGCCAGCAGTGGCAGTAGCTTATATGGCTACACCTTC
NA	NA	TRBJ2-3	TRBV7-2	CASTGVTDTQYF	TGTGCCAGCACAGGGGTCACAGATACGCAGTATTTT
NA	TRBD1	TRBJ1-2	TRBV7-9	CASSFGTAYGYTF	TGTGCCAGCAGCTTCGGGACAGCCTATGGCTACACCTTC
NA	NA	TRBJ1-4	TRBV28	CASSFTGRRMGEKLFF	TGTGCCAGCAGTTTTACAGGAAGACGCATGGGTGAAAAACTGTTTTTT
NA	TRBD2	TRBJ2-1	TRBV19	CASPRLAGGPVEQFF	TGTGCCAGCCCACGACTAGCGGGAGGGCCCGTTGAGCAGTTCTTC
NA	NA	TRBJ2-5	TRBV7-6	CASSLDLQGELGKETQYF	TGTGCCAGCAGCTTAGATCTCCAGGGTGAATTGGGGAAAGAGACCCAGTACTTC
NA	TRBD1	TRBJ2-7	TRBV11-3	CASAIGQGYEQYF	TGTGCCAGCGCAATAGGACAGGGGTACGAGCAGTACTTC
NA	TRBD1	TRBJ1-2	TRBV4-3	CASSQGLTGGYGYTF	TGCGCCAGCAGCCAAGGGCTGACAGGGGGCTATGGCTACACCTTC
NA	TRBD1	TRBJ1-1	TRBV10-3	CAISETNIDRGEAFF	TGTGCCATCAGTGAGACCAATATCGACAGGGGAGAAGCTTTCTTT
NA	NA	TRBJ2-1	TRBV25-1	CASSEANGSSYNEQFF	TGTGCCAGCAGTGAAGCGAACGGGAGCTCCTACAATGAGCAGTTCTTC
NA	NA	TRBJ1-6	TRBV9	CASSVESGSSYNSPLHF	TGTGCCAGCAGCGTAGAGTCTGGTAGCTCCTATAATTCACCCCTCCACTTT
NA	TRBD1	TRBJ1-5	TRBV2	CASSRDRGEPQHF	TGTGCCAGCAGTCGGGACAGGGGTGAGCCCCAGCATTTT
NA	NA	TRBJ2-5	TRBV10-3	CAIRVEEAQYF	TGTGCCATCCGCGTGGAGGAGGCCCAGTACTTC
NA	TRBD2	TRBJ2-3	TRBV3-1/TRBV3-2	CASSFSQREGGRDTQYF	TGTGCCAGCAGCTTTTCTCAGCGGGAGGGAGGGAGAGATACGCAGTATTTT
NA	TRBD1	TRBJ2-7	TRBV18	CASSQTDRGEQYF	TGTGCCAGCTCACAGACAGACAGGGGCGAGCAGTACTTC
NA	TRBD1	TRBJ1-2	TRBV27	CASRGTTGEGYTF	TGTGCCAGCAGGGGAACCACAGGGGAGGGCTACACCTTC
NA	NA	TRBJ1-1	TRBV5-1	CASRVTGFTEAFF	TGCGCCAGCAGAGTGACAGGATTCACTGAAGCTTTCTTT
few	NA	TRBJ1-2	TRBV7-9	CASSARQGSGYTF	TGTGCCAGCAGCGCACGCCAGGGGTCTGGCTACACCTTC
NA	TRBD1	TRBJ1-2	TRBV12-3/TRBV12-4	CASRRQGAYGYTF	TGTGCCAGCAGACGACAGGGGGCCTATGGCTACACCTTC
NA	NA	TRBJ1-5	TRBV30	CAWSVRESQPQHF	TGTGCCTGGAGTGTGAGGGAGAGCCAGCCCCAGCATTTT
NA	TRBD1	TRBJ1-1	TRBV27	CASSRTGQMNTEAFF	TGTGCCAGCAGTCGGACGGGACAGATGAACACTGAAGCTTTCTTT
NA	NA	TRBJ2-1	TRBV5-6	CASSATGTKVNEQFF	TGTGCCAGCAGTGCCACCGGGACAAAAGTCAATGAGCAGTTCTTC
once	TRBD1	TRBJ1-6	TRBV28	CASEGESDRVDSPLHF	TGTGCCAGCGAGGGGGAATCTGACAGGGTTGATTCACCCCTCCACTTT
NA	NA	TRBJ2-3	TRBV28	CASNYGRGDLTDTQYF	TGTGCCAGCAACTACGGACGCGGGGATTTGACAGATACGCAGTATTTT
NA	TRBD1	TRBJ2-7	TRBV7-8	CASSITGQGALYEQYF	TGTGCCAGCAGTATTACGGGACAGGGGGCTCTCTACGAGCAGTACTTC
NA	TRBD1	TRBJ1-1	TRBV3-1/TRBV3-2	CASSQGGRGLRRPNTEAFF	TGTGCCAGCAGCCAAGGAGGTAGGGGGCTAAGGCGTCCGAACACTGAAGCTTTCTTT
NA	NA	TRBJ2-5	TRBV5-1	CASRLSQETQYF	TGCGCCAGCAGGCTCAGTCAAGAGACCCAGTACTTC
NA	NA	TRBJ1-1	TRBV2	CAAREGIVMNTEAFF	TGTGCCGCAAGGGAGGGTATAGTCATGAACACTGAAGCTTTCTTT
NA	NA	TRBJ2-2	TRBV13	CASSSQTGDGTGELFF	TGTGCCAGCAGCTCGCAGACAGGAGATGGGACCGGGGAGCTGTTTTTT
few	NA	TRBJ1-3	TRBV6-5	CASSQIGNTIYF	TGTGCCAGCAGTCAAATCGGAAACACCATATATTTT
NA	TRBD1	TRBJ2-1	TRBV11-2	CASSHTGTGAKDEQFF	TGTGCCAGCAGCCACACCGGGACAGGGGCGAAAGATGAGCAGTTCTTC
once	TRBD1	TRBJ2-3	TRBV7-3	CASSLNAPILGTGSTDTQYF	TGTGCCAGCAGTCTTAACGCACCGATCTTAGGGACAGGGAGCACAGATACGCAGTATTTT
few	NA	TRBJ1-4	TRBV7-6	CASSSVLRDYEEKLFF	TGTGCCAGCAGCTCTGTGCTCCGGGACTATGAAGAAAAACTGTTTTTT
NA	NA	TRBJ2-5	TRBV18	CASSPLVGQQETQYF	TGTGCCAGCTCACCACTTGTAGGACAGCAAGAGACCCAGTACTTC
NA	NA	TRBJ1-4	TRBV19	CASSDSPNEKLFF	TGTGCCAGTAGCGACAGTCCTAATGAAAAACTGTTTTTT
NA	TRBD2	TRBJ2-2	TRBV3-1/TRBV3-2	CASSQGEGTIGELFF	TGTGCCAGCAGCCAAGGGGAAGGGACTATCGGGGAGCTGTTTTTT
NA	NA	TRBJ2-5	TRBV7-9	CASRHSQETQYF	TGTGCCAGCAGGCACAGCCAAGAGACCCAGTACTTC
few	NA	TRBJ2-5	TRBV19	CASSIGSPSRQETQYF	TGTGCCAGTAGTATAGGGTCACCTTCGAGGCAAGAGACCCAGTACTTC
NA	TRBD1	TRBJ1-5	TRBV28	CASIPGQGSQPQHF	TGTGCCAGCATTCCGGGACAGGGCTCTCAGCCCCAGCATTTT
NA	TRBD2	TRBJ2-1	TRBV7-9	CASSQGSGSRNEQFF	TGTGCCAGCAGCCAGGGTAGCGGGAGTAGGAATGAGCAGTTCTTC
NA	TRBD1	TRBJ1-3	TRBV29-1	CSVSPGTGISGNTIYF	TGCAGCGTCAGCCCCGGGACAGGGATCTCTGGAAACACCATATATTTT
NA	TRBD1	TRBJ1-3	TRBV4-3	CASSQVWPGGAGNTIYF	TGCGCCAGCAGCCAAGTATGGCCAGGGGGCGCCGGAAACACCATATATTTT
NA	NA	TRBJ2-2	TRBV2	CASSYSSNTGELFF	TGTGCCAGCAGCTACAGTTCGAACACCGGGGAGCTGTTTTTT
NA	TRBD1	TRBJ1-2	TRBV14	CASSQDRGQSKKGYTF	TGTGCCAGCAGCCAAGATAGGGGACAGAGTAAGAAAGGCTACACCTTC
NA	NA	TRBJ1-5	TRBV5-6	CASSLSAGGQPQHF	TGTGCCAGCAGCTTGAGTGCGGGTGGTCAGCCCCAGCATTTT
once	NA	TRBJ2-2	TRBV7-9	CVTLLPNTGELFF	TGTGTCACCTTACTCCCGAACACCGGGGAGCTGTTTTTT
NA	NA	TRBJ1-1	TRBV4-3	CASSQELGGAMNTEAFF	TGCGCCAGCAGCCAAGAGTTGGGGGGTGCCATGAACACTGAAGCTTTCTTT
NA	NA	TRBJ1-2	TRBV27	CASSLLADYGYTF	TGTGCCAGCAGTTTACTGGCAGATTATGGCTACACCTTC
NA	TRBD1	TRBJ1-2	TRBV30	CAWFRGEGVTF	TGTGCCTGGTTCAGGGGGGAAGGAGTCACCTTC
NA	NA	TRBJ2-4	TRBV7-2	CASSLGRGGNIQYF	TGTGCCAGCAGCTTGGGGAGGGGGGGAAACATTCAGTACTTC
NA	NA	TRBJ1-1	TRBV19	CASSMTENTEAFF	TGTGCCAGTAGTATGACAGAGAACACTGAAGCTTTCTTT